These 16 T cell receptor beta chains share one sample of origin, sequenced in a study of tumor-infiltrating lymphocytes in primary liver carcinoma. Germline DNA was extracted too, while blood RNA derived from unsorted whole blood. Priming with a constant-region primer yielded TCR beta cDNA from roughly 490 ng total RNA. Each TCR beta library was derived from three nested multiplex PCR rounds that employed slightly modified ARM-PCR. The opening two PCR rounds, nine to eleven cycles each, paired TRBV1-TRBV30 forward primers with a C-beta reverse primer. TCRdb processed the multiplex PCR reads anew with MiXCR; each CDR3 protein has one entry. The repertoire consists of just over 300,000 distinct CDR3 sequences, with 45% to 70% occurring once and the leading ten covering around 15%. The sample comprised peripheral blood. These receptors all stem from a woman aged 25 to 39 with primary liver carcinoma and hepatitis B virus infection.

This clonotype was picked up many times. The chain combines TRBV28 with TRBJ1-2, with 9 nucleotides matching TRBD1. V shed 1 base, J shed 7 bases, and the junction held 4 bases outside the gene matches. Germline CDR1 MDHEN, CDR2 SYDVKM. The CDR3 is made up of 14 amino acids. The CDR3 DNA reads TGTGCCAGCAGTTTATCGGGACAGGGATCTGGCTACACCTTC. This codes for CASSLSGQGSGYTF.

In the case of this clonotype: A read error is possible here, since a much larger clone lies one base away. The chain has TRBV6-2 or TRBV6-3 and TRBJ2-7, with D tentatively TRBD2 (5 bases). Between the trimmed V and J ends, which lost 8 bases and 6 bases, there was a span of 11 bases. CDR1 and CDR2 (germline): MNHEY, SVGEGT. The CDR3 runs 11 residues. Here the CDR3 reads CASAYGGEQYF. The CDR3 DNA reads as TGTGCCAGCGCCTACGGAGGCGAGCAGTACTTC.

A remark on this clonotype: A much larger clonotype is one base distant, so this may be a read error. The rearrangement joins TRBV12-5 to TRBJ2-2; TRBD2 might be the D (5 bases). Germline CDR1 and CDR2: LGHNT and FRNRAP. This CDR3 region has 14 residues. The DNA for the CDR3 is TGTGCTAGTTCCCCAGGCTTCAACACCGGGGAGCTGTCTTTT. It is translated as CASSPGFNTGELSF.

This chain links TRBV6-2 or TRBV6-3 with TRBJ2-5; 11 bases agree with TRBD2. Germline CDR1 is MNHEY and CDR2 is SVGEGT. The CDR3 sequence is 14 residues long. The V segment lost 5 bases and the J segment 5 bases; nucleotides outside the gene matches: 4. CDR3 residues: CASSPSGRRETQYF. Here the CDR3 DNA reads TGTGCCAGCAGTCCTAGCGGGAGGAGGGAGACCCAGTACTTC.

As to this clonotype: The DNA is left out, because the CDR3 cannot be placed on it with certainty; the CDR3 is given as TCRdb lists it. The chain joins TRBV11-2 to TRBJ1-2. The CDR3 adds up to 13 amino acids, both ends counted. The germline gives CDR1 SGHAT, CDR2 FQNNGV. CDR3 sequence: CASSLDGNYGCTF.

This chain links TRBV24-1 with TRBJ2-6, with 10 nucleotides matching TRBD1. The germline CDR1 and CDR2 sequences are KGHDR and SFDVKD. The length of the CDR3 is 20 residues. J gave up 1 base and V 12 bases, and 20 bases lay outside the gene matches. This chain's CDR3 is CAAQTHIGTGDRSGANVLTF. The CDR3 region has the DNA TGTGCCGCCCAAACCCATATTGGGACAGGGGATAGGTCTGGGGCCAACGTCCTGACTTTC.

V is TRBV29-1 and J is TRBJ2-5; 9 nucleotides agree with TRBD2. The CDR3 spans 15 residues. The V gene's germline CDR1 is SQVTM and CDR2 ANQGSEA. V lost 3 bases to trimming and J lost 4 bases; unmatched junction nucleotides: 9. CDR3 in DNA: TGCAGCGTTGATTTCGCGGGAGGGCCGTTAGAGACCCAGTACTTC. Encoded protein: CSVDFAGGPLETQYF.

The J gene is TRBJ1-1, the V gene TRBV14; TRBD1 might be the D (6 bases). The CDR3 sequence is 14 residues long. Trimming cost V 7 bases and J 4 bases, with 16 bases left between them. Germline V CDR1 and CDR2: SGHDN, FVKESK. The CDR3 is CASKGGGLSTEAFF. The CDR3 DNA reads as TGTGCCAGCAAGGGGGGCGGGTTGAGCACTGAAGCTTTCTTT.

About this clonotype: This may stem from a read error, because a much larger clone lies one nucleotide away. This CDR3 is CASSLDKPGLAAETRYF. The CDR3, as DNA: TGTGCCAGCAGCTTGGACAAACCGGGACTAGCCGCAGAGACCCGGTACTTC. The chain couples TRBV5-5 to TRBJ2-5; 9 positions match TRBD2. This CDR3 has 17 amino acids. Germline values: CDR1 SGHKS, CDR2 YYEKEE (reference sequence).

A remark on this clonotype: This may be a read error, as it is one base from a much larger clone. The DNA for the CDR3 is TGTGCCAGCAGTATGAAAGCGGGAGTCGACGAGCAGTACTTC. Translated, it gives CASSMKAGVDEQYF. This chain joins TRBV6-5 and TRBJ2-7, with 8 bases lining up with TRBD2. The CDR3 runs 14 residues. Germline lookup yields CDR1 MNHEY and CDR2 SVGAGI. The junction had 8 bases not matched to a gene; V was cut back by 5 bases and J by 5 bases.

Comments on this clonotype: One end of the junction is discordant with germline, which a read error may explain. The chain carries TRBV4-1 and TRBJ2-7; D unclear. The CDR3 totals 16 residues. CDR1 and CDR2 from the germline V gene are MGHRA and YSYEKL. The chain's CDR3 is CASSQNSTAHTYEQHF. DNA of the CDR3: TGCGCCAGCAGCCAAAATAGCACAGCACACACTTACGAGCAGCACTTC.

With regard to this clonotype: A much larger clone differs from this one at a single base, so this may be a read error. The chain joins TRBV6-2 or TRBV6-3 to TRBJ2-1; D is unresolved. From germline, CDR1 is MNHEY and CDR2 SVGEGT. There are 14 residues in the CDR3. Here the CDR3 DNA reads TGTGCCAGCAATTACACGGCCTCCTACAATGAGCAGTTCTTC. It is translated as CASNYTASYNEQFF.

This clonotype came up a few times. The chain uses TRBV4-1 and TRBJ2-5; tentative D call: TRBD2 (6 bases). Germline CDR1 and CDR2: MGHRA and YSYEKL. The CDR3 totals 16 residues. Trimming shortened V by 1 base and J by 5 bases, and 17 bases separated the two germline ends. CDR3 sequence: CASSQGELGGYETQYF. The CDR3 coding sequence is TGCGCCAGCAGCCAAGGAGAACTCGGGGGTTACGAGACCCAGTACTTC.

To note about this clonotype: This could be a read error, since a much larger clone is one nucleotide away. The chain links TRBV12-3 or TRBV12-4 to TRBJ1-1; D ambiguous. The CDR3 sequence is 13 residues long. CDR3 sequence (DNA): TGTGCCAACAGTTTAGGTTCGGGGATTGAAGCTTTCTTT. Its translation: CANSLGSGIEAFF.

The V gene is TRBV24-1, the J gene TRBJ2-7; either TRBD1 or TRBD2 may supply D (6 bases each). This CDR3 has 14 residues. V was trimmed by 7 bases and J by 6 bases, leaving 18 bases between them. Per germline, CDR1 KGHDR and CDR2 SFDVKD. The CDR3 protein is CATSLSGAGREQYF. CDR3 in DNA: TGTGCCACCAGCCTGTCGGGGGCAGGACGCGAGCAGTACTTC.

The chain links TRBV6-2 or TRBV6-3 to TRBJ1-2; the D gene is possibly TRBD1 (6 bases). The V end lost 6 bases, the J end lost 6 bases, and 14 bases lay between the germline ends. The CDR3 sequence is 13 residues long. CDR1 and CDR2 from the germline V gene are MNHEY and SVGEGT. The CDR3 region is CASSRGYADGYTF. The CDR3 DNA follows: TGTGCCAGCAGCAGGGGTTATGCGGATGGCTACACCTTC.